What follows are 20 T cell receptor beta chains derived from one specimen sequenced in a study of PD-L1 blockade in urothelial cancer (dated by TCRdb to the late 2010s). Libraries were constructed by the immunoSEQ multiplex PCR assay. The clones in this table, taken by TCRdb from immuneACCESS, are in-frame only. Not every clone is retained; where verified, under half of the shortfall comes from an unresolved V gene, and the cause of the rest is unknown. This sample is represented by about 52,000 clones; around three quarters of them were singletons. In total, the top ten clones hold approximately 4% of the sample. The sequencing used PBMCs, collected around atezolizumab (anti-PD-L1) treatment. The receptors originated from an older man with urothelial cancer.

The chain joins TRBV28 to TRBJ2-5, with TRBD1 matching 11 bases. The CDR3 extends over 14 amino acids. From germline, CDR1 is MDHEN and CDR2 SYDVKM. V lost 6 bases to trimming and J lost 5 bases; unmatched junction nucleotides: 5. Written as DNA, the CDR3 is TGTGCCAGCAGCCAGGACAGGGGGCGTGAGACCCAGTACTTC. This gives the protein CASSQDRGRETQYF. Together with reference TRBV28 and TRBJ2-5, the CDR3 gives the full variable domain: DVKVTQSSRYLVKRTGEKVFLECVQDMDHENMFWYRQDPGLGLRLIYFSYDVKMKEKGDIPEGYSVSREKKERFSLILESASTNQTSMYLCASSQDRGRETQYFGPGTRLLVL.

This clone showed up just a few times. The chain has TRBV12-5 and TRBJ1-1; 7 bases map to TRBD1. In germline, CDR1 is LGHNT, CDR2 FRNRAP. The CDR3 loop spans 15 amino acids. Trimming at V came to 6 bases and at J to 2 bases, leaving 9 bases not matched to a gene. CDR3 DNA sequence: TGTGCTAGTGGACTATCCGGGACAGCTAACACTGAAGCTTTCTTT. This translates into CASGLSGTANTEAFF. The full variable domain, completed using reference TRBV12-5 and TRBJ1-1, is DARVTQTPRHKVTEMGQEVTMRCQPILGHNTVFWYRQTMMQGLELLAYFRNRAPLDDSGMPKDRFSAEMPDATLATLKIQPSEPRDSAVYFCASGLSGTANTEAFFGQGTRLTVV.

The chain employs TRBV5-4 and TRBJ2-7, with 14 bases that match TRBD2. Germline V CDR1 and CDR2: SGHNT, YYREEE (reference sequence). V shed 3 bases, J shed 6 bases, and the junction held 2 bases outside the gene matches. This CDR3 comprises 14 residues. This CDR3 is CASSSGLAGGEQYF. CDR3 in DNA: TGTGCCAGCAGCTCCGGACTAGCGGGGGGCGAGCAGTACTTC.

The chain links TRBV15 to TRBJ1-6; D unresolved. The germline V and J ends were trimmed by 2 bases and 12 bases, with 11 bases remaining between them. CDR1 LNHNV and CDR2 YYDKDF come from the germline V gene (reference sequence). The CDR3 is made up of 13 amino acids. DNA of the CDR3: TGTGCCACCAGCAGAACGCGGGAGTTACCCCTCCACTTT. Its translation: CATSRTRELPLHF.

This clone was seen a few times. V and J are TRBV2 and TRBJ1-1; 7 bases match TRBD1. CDR1 SNHLY and CDR2 FYNNEI come from the germline V gene. The V and J ends lost 5 bases and 10 bases, in that order; junction bases with no gene match: 10. The CDR3 has 13 amino acids. CDR3 in DNA: TGTGCCAGCAGTTACAGGGGTCTGCAGGGAGCTTTCTTT. This translates into CASSYRGLQGAFF.

The V gene is TRBV27, the J gene TRBJ1-5; 8 bases are shared with TRBD1. Germline assignment: CDR1 MNHEY and CDR2 SMNVEV (reference sequence). V was pared by 6 bases and J by 6 bases, with 13 bases of the junction left unmatched. The CDR3 runs to 16 residues. This chain's CDR3 is CASRPTLRGRSQPQHF. The CDR3, as DNA: TGTGCCAGCAGACCTACCCTCAGGGGGCGCAGTCAGCCCCAGCATTTT.

The chain employs TRBV7-9 and TRBJ2-3; TRBD2 matches at 9 bases. This CDR3 comprises 16 residues. CDR1 and CDR2 from the germline V gene are SEHNR and FQNEAQ (reference sequence). Unmatched junction bases numbered 12, after V lost 5 bases and J lost 6 bases. CDR3 protein: CASSPPSRRGGDTQYF. In DNA, the CDR3 is TGTGCCAGCAGCCCCCCCAGTCGGCGGGGGGGGGATACGCAGTATTTT.

The table lists this clone with a few counts. The genes are TRBV11-2 and TRBJ2-1; the D is unclear. The CDR3 sequence is 14 residues long. Germline lookup yields CDR1 SGHAT and CDR2 FQNNGV. V was clipped by 1 base and J by 10 bases, with 14 bases between them. The CDR3 here is CASSLGRLSREQFF. The CDR3, as DNA: TGTGCCAGCAGCTTAGGGAGACTTTCCCGGGAGCAGTTCTTC.

The chain has TRBV18 and TRBJ2-7; 11 positions match TRBD1. V was pared by 1 base and J by 4 bases, with 6 bases of the junction left unmatched. The CDR3 is made up of 16 amino acids. Per germline, CDR1 KGHSH and CDR2 LQKENI. The CDR3 loop is CASSPQAGQGVYEQYF. Written as DNA, the CDR3 is TGTGCCAGCTCACCACAGGCGGGACAGGGGGTATACGAGCAGTACTTC.

The chain couples TRBV19 to TRBJ1-5; D gene unclear. The CDR3 is 15 residues long. Trimming took off 8 bases at V and 0 bases at J, with 14 bases between the two ends. Germline loops: CDR1 LNHDA, CDR2 SQIVND (reference sequence). The CDR3 region has the DNA TGTGCCAGTCTTCGAGAACCTAATAGCAATCAGCCCCAGCATTTT. Amino acids: CASLREPNSNQPQHF.

The rearrangement links TRBV7-9 to TRBJ1-1; D unresolved. Germline CDR1 SEHNR, CDR2 FQNEAQ (reference sequence). CDR3 length: 13 amino acids. V was cut by 0 bases and J by 5 bases, with 7 bases left in between. CDR3 in amino acids: CASSLASGTEAFF. The CDR3 coding sequence is TGTGCCAGCAGCTTAGCCTCGGGAACTGAAGCTTTCTTT.

The genes are TRBV4-3 and TRBJ2-2; 7 nucleotides align to TRBD1. The length of the CDR3 is 15 residues. Germline CDR1 is LGHNA and CDR2 is YSLEER. V dropped 4 bases and J dropped 6; count of bases not matched to a gene: 8. This CDR3 is CASSRSTGSSGELFF. The CDR3 nucleotides are TGCGCCAGCAGCCGTTCGACAGGGTCTTCCGGGGAGCTGTTTTTT.

V gene TRBV11-1 combines with J gene TRBJ1-1; D might be TRBD1 (6 bases). Between the trimmed V and J ends, which lost 3 bases and 3 bases, there was a span of 8 bases. CDR3 length: 13 residues. Germline CDR1 reads SGHAT; CDR2 reads FQDESV (reference sequence). This CDR3 is CASSFKGDTEAFF. In nucleotides, the CDR3 is TGTGCCAGCAGCTTTAAGGGGGACACTGAAGCTTTCTTT.

The V call is TRBV28, the J call TRBJ2-6, with D perhaps matching TRBD1 (5 bases). The CDR3 loop spans 17 amino acids. V lost 5 bases and J 5 bases, leaving 19 bases between the germline ends. Looked up from germline, CDR1 is MDHEN and CDR2 is SYDVKM. The chain's CDR3 is CASSPEGEGLRANVLTF. CDR3 DNA sequence: TGTGCCAGCAGTCCAGAAGGGGAAGGGTTGAGGGCCAACGTCCTGACTTTC.

The chain uses TRBV7-3 and TRBJ2-5, with D perhaps matching TRBD2 (5 bases). Trimming stripped 6 bases from V and 2 bases from J, with 16 bases between. Germline V CDR1 and CDR2: SGHTA, FQGTGA. CDR3 length: 15 amino acids. The CDR3 loop reads CASSRGGSYQETQYF. The CDR3 DNA sequence: TGTGCCAGCAGTCGAGGAGGCAGCTATCAAGAGACCCAGTACTTC. The full variable domain, with the rest looked up from reference TRBV7-3 and TRBJ2-5, is GAGVSQTPSNKVTEKGKYVELRCDPISGHTALYWYRQSLGQGPEFLIYFQGTGAADDSGLPNDRFFAVRPEGSVSTLKIQRTERGDSAVYLCASSRGGSYQETQYFGPGTRLLVL.

The chain links TRBV7-9 to TRBJ2-3, with TRBD1 matching 8 bases. The V gene's germline CDR1 is SEHNR and CDR2 FQNEAQ (reference sequence). The ends lost 4 bases at V and 0 bases at J; junction bases unmatched: 6. This CDR3 spans 16 amino acids. CDR3 in amino acids: CASSSTTGASTDTQYF. CDR3 nucleotides: TGTGCCAGCAGCTCGACGACAGGGGCGAGCACAGATACGCAGTATTTT.

This clone was detected once. This chain links TRBV2 with TRBJ1-2; 9 bases align to TRBD1. V lost 5 bases and J lost 10; bases outside the gene matches: 2. CDR3 length equals 11 residues. In germline, CDR1 is SNHLY, CDR2 FYNNEI. CDR3 nucleotides: TGTGCCAGCAGTACAGGGGGCCCCTACACCTTC. It encodes CASSTGGPYTF. Full variable domain (rest looked up from reference TRBV2 and TRBJ1-2): EPEVTQTPSHQVTQMGQEVILRCVPISNHLYFYWYRQILGQKVEFLVSFYNNEISEKSEIFDDQFSVERPDGSNFTLKIRSTKLEDSAMYFCASSTGGPYTFGSGTRLTVV.

The chain carries TRBV7-9 and TRBJ1-5, with D perhaps TRBD1 (6 bases). Trimming removed 5 bases at V and 5 bases at J, with 7 bases between. Germline-derived CDR1 and CDR2 are SEHNR and FQNEAQ (reference sequence). This CDR3 contains 12 residues. The CDR3 here is CASSQGYQPQHF. The CDR3 DNA reads TGTGCCAGCAGCCAGGGGTATCAGCCCCAGCATTTT.

The chain uses TRBV10-1 and TRBJ1-1, with 7 positions matching TRBD1. The CDR3 is 15 residues long. Looked up from germline, CDR1 is WNHNN and CDR2 is SYGVQD (reference sequence). The J segment lost 4 bases and the V segment lost 4 bases, leaving 9 bases of the junction unmatched. In DNA, the CDR3 is TGCGCCAGCAGTGTTTCACAGGGGAGTGCCACTGAAGCTTTCTTT. Its protein is CASSVSQGSATEAFF.

The V gene is TRBV7-3, the J gene TRBJ2-5, with 9 bases aligning to TRBD1. The CDR3 totals 15 residues. Germline CDR1 is SGHTA and CDR2 is FQGTGA. J lost 5 bases, V lost 4 bases, and 8 bases had no gene match. The CDR3 protein is CASSSRTGAGETQYF. The CDR3 coding sequence is TGTGCCAGCAGCTCCCGGACAGGGGCTGGGGAGACCCAGTACTTC.